Shown below are 18 T cell receptor beta chains from a single sample sequenced in a study of T cell responses to AZD1222 COVID-19 vaccine. Generated by immunoSEQ multiplex PCR, the TCRdb table keeps only in-frame clones and is missing some. The sample holds 65,000 to 90,000 clones, about nine tenths seen once. This specimen consisted of peripheral blood, obtained on day 0 of AZD1222 vaccination. These receptor sequences come from an adult in good health.

The CDR3 sequence is CASSQGGMGTEAFF. DNA of the CDR3: TGTGCCAGCAGCCAAGGGGGGATGGGCACTGAAGCTTTCTTT. The chain employs TRBV4-2 and TRBJ1-1, with TRBD1 as a possible D gene (5 bases). The germline V gene has CDR1 LGHNA and CDR2 YNFKEQ. The CDR3 contains 14 residues. The V end lost 1 base, the J end lost 4 bases, and 10 bases lay between the germline ends.

CDR3 DNA sequence: TGTGCCAGCTCCCGGGGGGGGAGCCTCAATGAGCAGTTCTTC. As protein: CASSRGGSLNEQFF. The chain is built from TRBV7-2 and TRBJ2-1, with TRBD2 matching 8 bases. This CDR3 contains 14 residues. The germline CDR1 and CDR2 sequences are SGHTA and FQGNSA. V was clipped by 8 bases and J by 6 bases; unmatched bases: 9.

The V and J genes are TRBV6-5 and TRBJ1-5; D not resolved. CDR1 and CDR2 (germline): MNHEY, SVGAGI. The ends were cut back, 8 bases at V and 5 bases at J, with 13 bases in the middle. CDR3 length: 13 amino acids. CDR3 coding DNA: TGTGCCAGCCTAAGGCGGGGAGATCAGCCCCAGCATTTT. Translated, it gives CASLRRGDQPQHF.

The chain uses TRBV6-5 and TRBJ1-2; TRBD1 matches at 9 bases. The CDR3 loop spans 13 amino acids. Germline V CDR1 and CDR2: MNHEY, SVGAGI. V dropped 7 bases and J dropped 6; count of bases not matched to a gene: 6. In DNA form, the CDR3 reads TGTGCCAGCACTAAGGGACAGGGTAATGGCTACACCTTC. Its protein product is CASTKGQGNGYTF.

This clone was seen only once. The rearrangement uses TRBV28 and TRBJ1-1; tentative D call: TRBD1 (5 bases). CDR1 is MDHEN, CDR2 SYDVKM, per germline. The length of the CDR3 is 11 residues. Trimming removed 1 base at V and 11 bases at J, with 8 bases between. The CDR3 loop reads CASSLSRAAFF. The CDR3 DNA follows: TGTGCCAGCAGTTTATCCAGGGCCGCTTTCTTT.

CDR3 in DNA: TGTGCCAGCACTCGCGACCCCTATAATTCACCCCTCCACTTT. This sequence encodes CASTRDPYNSPLHF. The chain uses TRBV27 and TRBJ1-6; D unresolved. This CDR3 region has 14 residues. V was pared by 7 bases and J by 2 bases, with 9 bases between. CDR1 is MNHEY, CDR2 SMNVEV, per germline (reference sequence).

This clone occurred once. The chain employs TRBV6-1 and TRBJ1-4; tentatively, D is TRBD1 (6 bases). The CDR3 runs to 18 residues. Germline values: CDR1 MNHNS, CDR2 SASEGT. Trimming pared 3 bases from V and 6 bases from J, leaving 23 bases between. CDR3 DNA sequence: TGTGCCAGCAGTGATGAGTCAGGGGCCTTTCGGGCCCATGAAAAACTGTTTTTT. This translates into CASSDESGAFRAHEKLFF.

The rearrangement joins TRBV7-9 to TRBJ1-1; TRBD1 matches at 7 bases. The CDR3 has 15 amino acids. Germline V CDR1 and CDR2: SEHNR, FQNEAQ (reference sequence). V lost 2 bases and J lost 1; bases outside the gene matches: 4. As DNA, the CDR3 is TGTGCCAGCAGCTTACCACAGGGGCAGAACACTGAAGCTTTCTTT. This encodes CASSLPQGQNTEAFF. The variable domain in full, with the rest retrieved from reference TRBV7-9 and TRBJ1-1, is DTGVSQNPRHKITKRGQNVTFRCDPISEHNRLYWYRQTLGQGPEFLTYFQNEAQLEKSRLLSDRFSAERPKGSFSTLEIQRTEQGDSAMYLCASSLPQGQNTEAFFGQGTRLTVV.

This clone has just one count. This chain uses TRBV5-1 with TRBJ1-3; no definite D call. The CDR3 loop spans 15 amino acids. In germline, CDR1 is SGHRS, CDR2 YFSETQ. V was pared by 4 bases and J by 4 bases, with 15 bases between. The CDR3 bases are TGCGCCAGCAGCCTCTCCGGGGTCGAGGGAAACACCATATATTTT. This codes for CASSLSGVEGNTIYF.

In its sample, this clone was seen a few times. The genes are TRBV5-4 and TRBJ1-6; D not certain. Germline V gene sequence: CDR1 SGHNT, CDR2 YYREEE (reference sequence). V was shortened by 0 bases and J by 4 bases, with 8 bases between the two germline ends. The CDR3 runs to 15 residues. CDR3 sequence reads: CASSLGRGYNSPLHF. CDR3 nucleotide sequence: TGTGCCAGCAGCTTGGGGCGTGGTTATAATTCACCCCTCCACTTT.

This chain connects TRBV19 to TRBJ1-1, with 8 bases identical to TRBD1. After removal of 7 bases from V and 5 bases from J, the junction contained 9 bases not matched to a gene. From germline, CDR1 is LNHDA and CDR2 SQIVND (reference sequence). The CDR3 extends over 14 amino acids. CDR3 sequence reads: CASTYGQGETEAFF. CDR3 bases: TGTGCCAGTACCTATGGACAGGGAGAAACTGAAGCTTTCTTT.

As DNA, the CDR3 is TGCGCCAGCAGCCCCCAACAGGGACCCGGGGCCAACGTCCTGACTTTC. Amino acids: CASSPQQGPGANVLTF. The rearrangement joins TRBV5-1 to TRBJ2-6, with D tentatively TRBD1 (6 bases). The V and J ends lost 4 bases and 4 bases respectively, with 15 bases between them. This CDR3 has 16 amino acids. The V gene's germline CDR1 is SGHRS and CDR2 YFSETQ.

This chain uses TRBV6-6 with TRBJ2-3; possibly TRBD1 for D (5 bases). This CDR3 has 16 amino acids. V gave up 0 bases and J gave up 5 bases, with 15 bases separating them. Germline V gives CDR1 MNHNY, CDR2 SVGAGI (reference sequence). CDR3 protein: CASSYSRPGPQDTQYF. In DNA form, the CDR3 reads TGTGCCAGCAGTTACTCGAGGCCAGGGCCCCAAGATACGCAGTATTTT.

The rearrangement joins TRBV3-1 (or the pseudogene TRBV3-2) to TRBJ1-1, with a tentative D call TRBD1 (6 bases). The CDR3 consists of 16 residues. Germline CDR1 is LGHDT and CDR2 is YNNKEL (reference sequence). Trimming cost V 0 bases and J 8 bases, with 19 bases left between them. The CDR3 loop reads CASSQDRVVGTGEAFF. In DNA, the CDR3 is TGTGCCAGCAGCCAAGATAGGGTTGTTGGAACAGGGGAAGCTTTCTTT.

This clone showed up just a few times. The chain recombines TRBV3-1 (or the pseudogene TRBV3-2) with TRBJ2-4; D call uncertain. This CDR3 contains 14 residues. Germline V CDR1 and CDR2: LGHDT, YNNKEL (reference sequence). Trimming removed 4 bases at V and 0 bases at J, with 7 bases between. The CDR3 loop reads CASSREGAKNIQYF. The CDR3, as DNA: TGTGCCAGCAGCCGAGAAGGAGCCAAAAACATTCAGTACTTC.

The rearrangement joins TRBV5-1 to TRBJ2-5; D perhaps matches TRBD1 (6 bases). Looked up from germline, CDR1 is SGHRS and CDR2 is YFSETQ. The CDR3 covers 15 residues. V shed 6 bases and J shed 4 bases, with 19 bases lying between them. CDR3 DNA sequence: TGCGCCAGCAACCATCTACAGGGTTTGCGAGAGACCCAGTACTTC. Translation gives CASNHLQGLRETQYF.

The chain is built from TRBV24-1 and TRBJ2-5; D unresolved. The V end was cut by 4 bases, the J end by 5 bases, with 19 bases between. This CDR3 is built from 16 residues. Per the germline V gene, CDR1 is KGHDR and CDR2 is SFDVKD. CDR3 sequence: CATSETASDDRETQYF. The CDR3 DNA is TGTGCCACCAGTGAGACGGCTAGTGACGACCGGGAGACCCAGTACTTC.

CDR3 DNA sequence: TGTGCCAGTAGTCATCGGGGGGGAGGGACTTCAACGGGCGAGCAGTACTTC. Protein: CASSHRGGGTSTGEQYF. V is TRBV19 and J is TRBJ2-7, with TRBD2 matching over 8 bases. The CDR3 runs to 17 residues. The V gene's germline CDR1 is LNHDA and CDR2 SQIVND (reference sequence). V lost 5 bases, J lost 6 bases, and 18 bases stayed unmatched.